The source of this TCR beta chain is a study of radiotherapy plus CTLA-4 blockade in lung cancer (dated by TCRdb to 2017 to 2018). A note on the overall study: Objective responses were observed in 18% of enrolled patients, and disease control was achieved in 31%.

With regard to this clone: It lacks a known antigen. Per-base qualities were not stored, and no clone one base away is much larger.

From a lookup of the germline V gene, CDR1 and CDR2 are LGHNA and YNFKEQ. V was cut back by 0 bases and J by 3 bases, leaving a gap of 9 bases between them. There are 15 amino acids in the CDR3, from cysteine to phenylalanine inclusive. The read is trimmed to its CDR3 DNA, 45 bases read in frame from base 1. Preparation of the library involved the immunoSEQ multiplex PCR assay. In its TCRdb copy, this immuneACCESS table keeps in-frame sequences only and misses some clones. Where compared with another copy, unresolved V genes explain less than half of these, and the others have no known cause. The sample table records fewer than 35,000 clones; 70% to 75% of these occur just once. The ten most abundant clones make up around an eighth of the sample. The study evaluated CTLA-4 blockade (ipilimumab) given together with focal radiation therapy in patients who had chemo-refractory metastatic non-small-cell lung cancer.

The study at large found these results: Early dynamic changes in blood T cell clones, together with increased serum interferon-beta after radiation, were reported as the strongest predictors of response. After treatment with radiotherapy and ipilimumab, TCR clones that originated in tumors expanded in peripheral blood.

This specimen consisted of peripheral blood, obtained from a patient treated with radiotherapy plus ipilimumab. This sequence was found in a human donor with non-small cell lung cancer that progressed on radiotherapy plus ipilimumab. The V gene is TRBV4-2 and the J gene is TRBJ1-5, with no reliable assignment of the D segment. The CDR3 reads CASSQEGGINQPQHF. Read as DNA, the sequence is TGTGCCAGCAGCCAAGAAGGAGGGATCAATCAGCCCCAGCATTTT.